One sample yielded the 4 T cell receptor beta chains listed below, sequenced in a study of technical replicates of blood from a handful of donors. Repertoires were generated with immunoSEQ multiplex PCR, while TCRdb's copy carries only in-frame clones and drops some. This table has more than 70,000 clones, around 93% appearing once. The sample taken for sequencing was T cells isolated from PBMCs. Receptor source: a human donor in good health.

The chain joins TRBV6-5 to TRBJ2-5; 10 positions agree with TRBD2. This CDR3 contains 15 residues. Germline V gene lookup returns CDR1 MNHEY and CDR2 SVGAGI. V was clipped by 2 bases and J by 1 base; unmatched bases: 1. The CDR3 loop reads CASSYLAGAQETQYF. The CDR3 bases are TGTGCCAGCAGTTACCTAGCGGGGGCCCAAGAGACCCAGTACTTC.

This chain uses TRBV29-1 with TRBJ2-1; a weak D match, TRBD1 (6 bases). The V end lost 6 bases, the J end lost 6 bases, and 18 bases lay between the germline ends. The V gene's germline CDR1 is SQVTM and CDR2 ANQGSEA. The CDR3 runs to 14 residues. The CDR3 bases are TGCAGCGTCAAACAGGGTTTTGGTTCCAATGAGCAGTTCTTC. This gives the protein CSVKQGFGSNEQFF.

The V call is TRBV7-6, the J call TRBJ2-7, with 9 bases lining up with TRBD1. Germline CDR1 is SGHVS and CDR2 is FNYEAQ. The V gene end was trimmed by 5 bases and the J gene end by 6 bases; junction bases not matched to a gene: 8. This CDR3 contains 14 residues. The CDR3 DNA sequence: TGTGCCAGCAGCGCACAGGGGGCAGCGGCCGAGCAGTACTTC. This sequence encodes CASSAQGAAAEQYF.

The chain has TRBV28 and TRBJ1-1, with a weak D call TRBD1 (6 bases). Germline CDR1 and CDR2: MDHEN and SYDVKM. V lost 6 bases and J lost 3, with 17 bases in between. The CDR3 runs 15 residues. The CDR3 is CASRPIQGADTEAFF. The CDR3, as DNA: TGTGCCAGCAGGCCGATACAGGGAGCGGACACTGAAGCTTTCTTT.